This is a list of T cell receptor beta chains from one sample in a study of T cell repertoires in cytomegalovirus infection. Each CDR3 protein gets one entry after TCRdb re-called the reads with MiXCR. The sample has approximately 630,000 distinct CDR3 sequences; 24% are singletons. Sequencing was carried out using CD8+ T cells from PBMCs. The receptor set was obtained from a human donor in good health (CMV status not recorded). Some clones in this sample may be carry-over from other donors' samples. Each CDR3 is given with its conserved first and last residue. The order of the fields is J gene, V gene, clone size, CDR3 protein. Rows give clone size only sometimes, using once, few, many, or a class for an expanded clone.

J: TRBJ2-5; V: TRBV28; size: .; CDR3: CASSLRGRGGETQNF
J: TRBJ1-2; V: TRBV2; size: few; CDR3: CASGTRGTF
J: TRBJ1-2; V: TRBV29-1; size: .; CDR3: CSVESVQGSPQPNYGYTF
J: TRBJ1-5; V: TRBV7-4; size: few; CDR3: CASSPGQLQPQHF
J: TRBJ2-1; V: TRBV7-6; size: many; CDR3: CASSSQGYNEQFF
J: TRBJ1-4; V: TRBV29-1; size: .; CDR3: CSVEIGRGEKLFF
J: TRBJ2-7; V: TRBV7-2; size: many; CDR3: CASSPSGAFYEQYF
J: TRBJ1-5; V: TRBV7-2; size: many; CDR3: CASSRTGASNQPQHF
J: TRBJ2-1; V: TRBV20-1; size: .; CDR3: CSARGLAGWDEQFF
J: TRBJ2-5; V: TRBV7-6; size: few; CDR3: CASSFTSQSPKETQYF
J: TRBJ2-3; V: TRBV28; size: many; CDR3: CASSPGGTSSTDTQYF
J: TRBJ2-5; V: TRBV7-2; size: many; CDR3: CASSLDRSGKSQETQYF
J: TRBJ2-7; V: TRBV4-1; size: .; CDR3: CASSPTSSYEQYF
J: TRBJ1-2; V: TRBV13; size: many; CDR3: CASSLGGANYGYTF
J: TRBJ2-1; V: TRBV5-6; size: .; CDR3: CASSLIPDEQFF